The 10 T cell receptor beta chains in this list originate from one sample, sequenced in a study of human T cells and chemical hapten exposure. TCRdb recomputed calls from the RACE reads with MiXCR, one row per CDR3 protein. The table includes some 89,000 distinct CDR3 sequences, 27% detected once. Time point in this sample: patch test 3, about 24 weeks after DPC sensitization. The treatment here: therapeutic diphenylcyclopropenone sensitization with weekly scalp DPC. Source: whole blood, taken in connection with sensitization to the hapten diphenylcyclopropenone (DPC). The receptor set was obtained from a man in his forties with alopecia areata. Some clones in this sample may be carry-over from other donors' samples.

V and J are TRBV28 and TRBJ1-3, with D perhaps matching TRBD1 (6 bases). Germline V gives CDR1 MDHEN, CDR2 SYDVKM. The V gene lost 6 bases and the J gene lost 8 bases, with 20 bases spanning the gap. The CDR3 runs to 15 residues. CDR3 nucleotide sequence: TGTGCCAGCAGAGAATTGGACAGCCTGGTAGACACCATATATTTT. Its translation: CASRELDSLVDTIYF.

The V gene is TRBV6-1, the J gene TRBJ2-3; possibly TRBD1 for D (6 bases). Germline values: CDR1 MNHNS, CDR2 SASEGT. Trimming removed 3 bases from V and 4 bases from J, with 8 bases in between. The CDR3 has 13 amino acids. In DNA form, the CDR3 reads TGTGCCAGCAGTGACCAGGGGTCAGATACGCAGTATTTT. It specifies CASSDQGSDTQYF.

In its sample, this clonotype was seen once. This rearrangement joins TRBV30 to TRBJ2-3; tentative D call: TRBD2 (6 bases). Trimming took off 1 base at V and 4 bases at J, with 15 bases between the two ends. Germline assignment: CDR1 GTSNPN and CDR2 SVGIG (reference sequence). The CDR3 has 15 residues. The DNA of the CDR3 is TGTGCCTGGAGTGAATCCGGGACTGGGGCAGATACGCAGTATTTT. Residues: CAWSESGTGADTQYF.

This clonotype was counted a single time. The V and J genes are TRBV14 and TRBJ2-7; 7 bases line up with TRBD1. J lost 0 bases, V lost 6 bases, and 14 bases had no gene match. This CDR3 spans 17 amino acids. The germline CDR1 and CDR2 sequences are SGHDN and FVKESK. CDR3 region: CASSRTGEPLSSYEQYF. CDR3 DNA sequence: TGTGCCAGCAGTCGTACAGGGGAACCTCTTAGCTCCTACGAGCAGTACTTC. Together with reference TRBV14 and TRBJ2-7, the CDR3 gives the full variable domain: EAGVTQFPSHSVIEKGQTVTLRCDPISGHDNLYWYRRVMGKEIKFLLHFVKESKQDESGMPNNRFLAERTGGTYSTLKVQPAELEDSGVYFCASSRTGEPLSSYEQYFGPGTRLTVT.

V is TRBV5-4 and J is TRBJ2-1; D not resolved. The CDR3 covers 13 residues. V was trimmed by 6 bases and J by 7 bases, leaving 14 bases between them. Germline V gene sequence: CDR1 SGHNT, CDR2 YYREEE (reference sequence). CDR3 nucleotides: TGTGCCAGCATCATCCGTCCTGGGAATGAGCAGTTCTTC. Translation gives CASIIRPGNEQFF.

DNA for the CDR3: TGTGCCAGCAGCTCTTCTCTTTACGAGCAGTACTTC. Protein product: CASSSSLYEQYF. This chain joins TRBV11-1 and TRBJ2-7, with unresolved D. Germline lookup yields CDR1 SGHAT and CDR2 FQDESV (reference sequence). V lost 4 bases and J lost 4, with 8 bases in between. The CDR3 is made up of 12 amino acids. The full variable domain, rest sourced from reference TRBV11-1 and TRBJ2-7, is EAEVAQSPRYKITEKSQAVAFWCDPISGHATLYWYRQILGQGPELLVQFQDESVVDDSQLPKDRFSAERLKGVDSTLKIQPAELGDSAMYLCASSSSLYEQYFGPGTRLTVT.

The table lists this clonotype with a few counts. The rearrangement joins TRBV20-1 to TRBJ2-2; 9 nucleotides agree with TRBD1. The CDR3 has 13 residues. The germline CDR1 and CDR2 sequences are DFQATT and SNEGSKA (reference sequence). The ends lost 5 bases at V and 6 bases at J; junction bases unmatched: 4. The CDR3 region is CSAVDRGPGELFF. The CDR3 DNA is TGCAGTGCTGTGGACAGGGGCCCCGGGGAGCTGTTTTTT.

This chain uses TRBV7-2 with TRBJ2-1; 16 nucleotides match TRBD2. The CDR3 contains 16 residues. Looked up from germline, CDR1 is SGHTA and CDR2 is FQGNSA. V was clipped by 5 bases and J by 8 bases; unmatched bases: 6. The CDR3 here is CASSPRGTSGRDEQFF. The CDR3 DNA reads TGTGCCAGCAGCCCTAGAGGGACTAGCGGGAGGGATGAGCAGTTCTTC.

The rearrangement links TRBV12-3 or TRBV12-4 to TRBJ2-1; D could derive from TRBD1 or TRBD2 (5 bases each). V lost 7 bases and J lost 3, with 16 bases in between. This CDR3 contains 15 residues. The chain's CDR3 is CASKSRDLYYNEQFF. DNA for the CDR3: TGTGCCAGCAAATCCCGGGACCTCTACTACAATGAGCAGTTCTTC.

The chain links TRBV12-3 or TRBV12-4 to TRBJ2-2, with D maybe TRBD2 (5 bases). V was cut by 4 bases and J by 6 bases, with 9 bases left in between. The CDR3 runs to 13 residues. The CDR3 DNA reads TGTGCCAGCAGTTGGTTGGAGGCCGGGGAGCTGTTTTTT. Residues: CASSWLEAGELFF.